Below are 27 T cell receptor beta chains sequenced from a single sample in a study of cytomegalovirus exposure and HLA in healthy donors. In the PCR, 60 Vbeta and 13 Jbeta primers were used. Measured with immunoSEQ multiplex PCR; TCRdb has only the in-frame clones, and not every one. The sample includes more than 110,000 clones, 77% of them seen just once. The sequencing input was PBMCs. Receptors were obtained from a male donor in good health and CMV-seronegative.

The chain combines TRBV5-1 with TRBJ2-5; 11 nucleotides match TRBD2. Unmatched junction bases numbered 6, after V lost 4 bases and J lost 4 bases. Germline loops: CDR1 SGHRS, CDR2 YFSETQ. CDR3 length: 15 amino acids. CDR3 sequence reads: CASSISGRGGETQYF. In DNA, the CDR3 is TGCGCCAGCAGCATTAGCGGGAGGGGTGGAGAGACCCAGTACTTC.

This clone was counted a single time. One end of the junction is discordant with germline, which a read error may explain. The gene calls are TRBV7-7 and TRBJ2-3; a possible D gene is TRBD2 (6 bases). Germline loops: CDR1 SSHAT, CDR2 FNYEAQ (reference sequence). The CDR3 length is 15 residues. CDR3 in amino acids: CASSSGLSHTDTQYF. CDR3 bases: TGTGCTAGCAGCTCAGGACTATCACACACAGATACGCAGTATTTT. The entire variable domain, with the rest obtained from reference TRBV7-7 and TRBJ2-3, is as follows: GAGVSQSPRYKVTKRGQDVTLRCDPISSHATLYWYQQALGQGPEFLTYFNYEAQPDKSGLPSDRFSAERPEGSISTLTIQRTEQRDSAMYRCASSSGLSHTDTQYFGPGTRLTVL.

The V gene is TRBV19, the J gene TRBJ2-5; 7 nucleotides align to TRBD1. TRBJ2-7 explains the end of the DNA better; the J call may be wrong. Per germline, CDR1 LNHDA and CDR2 SQIVND (reference sequence). The CDR3 totals 14 residues. This chain's CDR3 is CATIWSRGFNEQYF. CDR3 coding DNA: TGTGCCACCATCTGGAGCAGGGGGTTCAACGAGCAGTACTTC.

This clone was observed a single time. The CDR3 spells CSVNAGNYGYTF. CDR3 nucleotides: TGCAGCGTTAACGCAGGGAATTATGGCTACACCTTC. This chain joins TRBV29-1 and TRBJ1-2, with a possible D match to TRBD1 (5 bases). The V gene's germline CDR1 is SQVTM and CDR2 ANQGSEA. V was pared by 5 bases and J by 5 bases, with 12 bases between. The CDR3 has 12 residues.

The chain joins TRBV7-2 to TRBJ1-1, with D tentatively TRBD1 (6 bases). This CDR3 is built from 18 residues. Germline CDR1 is SGHTA and CDR2 is FQGNSA. V was clipped by 5 bases and J by 0 bases, with 22 bases between them. CDR3 amino acids: CASSRQLSLRGLNTEAFF. The CDR3 nucleotides are TGTGCCAGCAGCCGCCAACTTTCGTTGAGGGGGTTGAACACTGAAGCTTTCTTT. Using reference TRBV7-2 and TRBJ1-1 for the parts outside the CDR3, the full variable domain is GAGVSQSPSNKVTEKGKDVELRCDPISGHTALYWYRQSLGQGLEFLIYFQGNSAPDKSGLPSDRFSAERTGGSVSTLTIQRTQQEDSAVYLCASSRQLSLRGLNTEAFFGQGTRLTVV.

The V call is TRBV7-3, the J call TRBJ2-2; 8 bases agree with TRBD2. CDR1 SGHTA and CDR2 FQGTGA come from the germline V gene. The length of the CDR3 is 16 residues. After removal of 1 base from V and 6 bases from J, the junction contained 7 bases not matched to a gene. CDR3 coding DNA: TGTGCCAGCAGCTTAAATGGCGGGAGGATTCCCGGGGAGCTGTTTTTT. This gives the protein CASSLNGGRIPGELFF.

A remark on this clone: Additional DNA sequences in this sample encode the identical CDR3. The genes are TRBV5-4 and TRBJ2-2; TRBD2 matches at 12 bases. V shed 2 bases, J shed 2 bases, and the junction held 7 bases outside the gene matches. CDR3 size: 18 residues. The V gene's germline CDR1 is SGHNT and CDR2 YYREEE (reference sequence). The CDR3 protein is CASSFPGLAGTNTGELFF. The CDR3 coding sequence is TGTGCCAGCAGCTTCCCAGGACTAGCGGGAACAAACACCGGGGAGCTGTTTTTT.

The gene calls are TRBV23-1 and TRBJ1-6; D call uncertain. TRBV23-1 is identified as an open reading frame with a role that is uncertain. The V and J ends lost 8 bases and 4 bases respectively, with 18 bases between them. The CDR3 sequence is 16 residues long. In DNA form, the CDR3 reads TGCGCCAGCGCCCTCTCAGTACAGTCATATAATTCACCCCTCCACTTT. Translated: CASALSVQSYNSPLHF.

The chain couples TRBV5-1 to TRBJ2-3; TRBD2 agrees at 16 bases. V gave up 1 base and J gave up 6 bases; unmatched junction bases: 5. CDR1 and CDR2 (germline): SGHRS, YFSETQ. This CDR3 has 17 residues. The CDR3 loop is CASSLPGLAGGADTQYF. CDR3 in DNA: TGCGCCAGCAGCTTGCCGGGACTAGCGGGAGGGGCGGATACGCAGTATTTT. Full variable domain (remainder filled in from reference TRBV5-1 and TRBJ2-3): KAGVTQTPRYLIKTRGQQVTLSCSPISGHRSVSWYQQTPGQGLQFLFEYFSETQRNKGNFPGRFSGRQFSNSRSEMNVSTLELGDSALYLCASSLPGLAGGADTQYFGPGTRLTVL.

V is TRBV4-2 and J is TRBJ1-2, with 7 bases matching TRBD1. The CDR3 length is 14 residues. The germline CDR1 and CDR2 sequences are LGHNA and YNFKEQ. V lost 2 bases, J lost 3 bases, and 3 bases stayed unmatched. CDR3 sequence (DNA): TGTGCCAGCAGCCAAAGTGACAGGGACTATGGCTACACCTTC. This encodes CASSQSDRDYGYTF.

The chain recombines TRBV19 with TRBJ2-3; a possible D gene is TRBD1 (6 bases). Trimming pared 2 bases from V and 1 base from J, leaving 16 bases between. The CDR3 has 17 amino acids. Germline CDR1 and CDR2: LNHDA and SQIVND (reference sequence). CDR3 nucleotide sequence: TGTGCCAGTAGTATACCCGCCACCCCAGGGGGCACAGATACGCAGTATTTT. Residues: CASSIPATPGGTDTQYF.

This chain links TRBV6-5 with TRBJ1-3; D perhaps matches TRBD1 (6 bases). Looked up from germline, CDR1 is MNHEY and CDR2 is SVGAGI. V shed 8 bases and J shed 2 bases, with 16 bases lying between them. The CDR3 totals 15 residues. The CDR3 is CASPPDSMTGNTIYF. DNA of the CDR3: TGTGCCAGCCCTCCGGACAGCATGACTGGAAACACCATATATTTT.

A single count supports this clone. The chain recombines TRBV5-1 with TRBJ2-7, with 9 positions matching TRBD1. Germline CDR1 SGHRS, CDR2 YFSETQ. The CDR3 is 14 residues long. The ends lost 5 bases at V and 4 bases at J; junction bases unmatched: 7. The CDR3 DNA follows: TGCGCCAGCAGTCCCGGGACAGGGAGGTACGAGCAGTACTTC. Its protein product is CASSPGTGRYEQYF. The whole variable domain, remainder taken from reference TRBV5-1 and TRBJ2-7, is KAGVTQTPRYLIKTRGQQVTLSCSPISGHRSVSWYQQTPGQGLQFLFEYFSETQRNKGNFPGRFSGRQFSNSRSEMNVSTLELGDSALYLCASSPGTGRYEQYFGPGTRLTVT.

The J gene is TRBJ1-2, the V gene TRBV4-1, with 8 bases fitting TRBD1. The CDR3 totals 14 residues. Germline CDR1 reads MGHRA; CDR2 reads YSYEKL. V lost 4 bases to trimming and J lost 8 bases; unmatched junction nucleotides: 9. CDR3 region: CASSPHDRGLGYTF. The CDR3 coding sequence is TGCGCCAGCAGCCCCCACGACAGGGGCCTGGGCTACACCTTC.

This clone was found a few times. V gene TRBV6-1 combines with J gene TRBJ1-2; D ambiguous. The CDR3 loop spans 15 amino acids. Germline CDR1 MNHNS, CDR2 SASEGT. The V and J ends lost 7 bases and 6 bases respectively, with 21 bases between them. CDR3 protein: CASTVRARERNGYTF. The DNA of the CDR3 is TGTGCCAGCACCGTGAGGGCTCGGGAGCGGAATGGCTACACCTTC.

The chain combines TRBV9 with TRBJ1-2; D gene uncertain. The V end lost 1 base, the J end lost 0 bases, and 10 bases lay between the germline ends. The CDR3 loop spans 15 amino acids. Germline V gene lookup returns CDR1 SGDLS and CDR2 YYNGEE. This CDR3 reads CASSVSRKANYGYTF. The DNA of the CDR3 is TGTGCCAGCAGCGTATCCAGGAAGGCTAACTATGGCTACACCTTC.

The chain links TRBV4-1 to TRBJ2-7, with D possibly TRBD2 on 5 matching bases. The V end was cut by 3 bases, the J end by 1 base, with 13 bases between. The CDR3 sequence is 15 residues long. Per germline, CDR1 MGHRA and CDR2 YSYEKL. DNA of the CDR3: TGCGCCAGCAGCCACGCGGGCGGATTATCCTACGAGCAGTACTTC. This sequence encodes CASSHAGGLSYEQYF.

The chain joins TRBV30 to TRBJ1-2; D perhaps matches TRBD1 (5 bases). Trimming pared 0 bases from V and 8 bases from J, leaving 7 bases between. The CDR3 is 11 residues long. Germline-derived CDR1 and CDR2 are GTSNPN and SVGIG (reference sequence). The CDR3 DNA is TGTGCCTGGAGTGTCGGGGGAGGCTACACCTTC. Protein sequence: CAWSVGGGYTF.

With regard to this clone: An end of the junction differs from the germline gene, which may be a read error. The CDR3 reads CSVEKRGSENTIYF. The CDR3 nucleotides read TGCAGCGTTGAAAAGCGAGGGTCTGAAAACACCATATATTTT. The genes are TRBV29-1 and TRBJ1-3; no clear D gene. The CDR3 covers 14 residues. The V gene's germline CDR1 is SQVTM and CDR2 ANQGSEA.

The chain joins TRBV7-9 to TRBJ2-7; the D gene is possibly TRBD2 (5 bases). Germline values: CDR1 SEHNR, CDR2 FQNEAQ (reference sequence). Trimming stripped 5 bases from V and 4 bases from J, with 18 bases between. CDR3 length: 15 residues. CDR3 nucleotides: TGTGCCAGCAGCCCACCCCAGGCGCCGGGGTACGAGCAGTACTTC. Residues: CASSPPQAPGYEQYF. Full variable domain (missing parts from reference TRBV7-9 and TRBJ2-7): DTGVSQNPRHKITKRGQNVTFRCDPISEHNRLYWYRQTLGQGPEFLTYFQNEAQLEKSRLLSDRFSAERPKGSFSTLEIQRTEQGDSAMYLCASSPPQAPGYEQYFGPGTRLTVT.

This clone was counted a few times. The J gene is TRBJ1-5, the V gene TRBV19; D remains ambiguous. Germline CDR1 reads LNHDA; CDR2 reads SQIVND (reference sequence). Deletions cut 1 base from V and 4 bases from J, with 2 bases between. This CDR3 is 12 amino acids long. DNA of the CDR3: TGTGCCAGTAGTATAGCTAATCAGCCCCAGCATTTT. This encodes CASSIANQPQHF.

This clone is a singleton in its sample. The chain carries TRBV9 and TRBJ2-7, with a tentative D call TRBD2 (5 bases). The CDR3 loop spans 16 amino acids. Looked up from germline, CDR1 is SGDLS and CDR2 is YYNGEE. Between the trimmed V and J ends, which lost 3 bases and 0 bases, there was a span of 16 bases. The CDR3 reads CASSATVGSNSYEQYF. The CDR3 region has the DNA TGTGCCAGCAGCGCCACCGTAGGGAGCAACTCCTACGAGCAGTACTTC.

This clone came up a few times. The chain's CDR3 is CASSLWASGSSYNEQFF. Written as DNA, the CDR3 is TGTGCCAGCAGCCTATGGGCTAGCGGTAGCTCCTACAATGAGCAGTTCTTC. The chain uses TRBV7-9 and TRBJ2-1; 7 nucleotides agree with TRBD2. Trimming cost V 5 bases and J 0 bases; bases outside gene matches: 10. The germline V gene has CDR1 SEHNR and CDR2 FQNEAQ (reference sequence). The CDR3 is 17 amino acids.

This sequence joins TRBV4-3 and TRBJ1-2; weak D call: TRBD1 (6 bases). CDR1 LGHNA and CDR2 YSLEER come from the germline V gene. Trimming took 0 bases from V and 4 from J, leaving 15 bases between them. This CDR3 comprises 16 residues. The DNA of the CDR3 is TGCGCCAGCAGCCAAGATAACGCACAGGGCACCTATGGCTACACCTTC. It specifies CASSQDNAQGTYGYTF.

In this sample, this clone turned up a few times. The genes are TRBV7-3 and TRBJ1-1, with no clear D. Germline-derived CDR1 and CDR2 are SGHTA and FQGTGA. The CDR3 is made up of 13 amino acids. V was cut by 4 bases and J by 7 bases, with 13 bases left in between. CDR3 bases: TGTGCCAGCAGCTCCCAATCTCGGAGTGAAGCTTTCTTT. This encodes CASSSQSRSEAFF.

The genes are TRBV5-4 and TRBJ1-1, with D perhaps TRBD1 (6 bases). Germline V gene lookup returns CDR1 SGHNT and CDR2 YYREEE (reference sequence). The ends were cut back, 0 bases at V and 3 bases at J, with 12 bases in the middle. The CDR3 loop spans 15 amino acids. The CDR3, as DNA: TGTGCCAGCAGCTTGGGGGGGCAGTCTTACACTGAAGCTTTCTTT. It translates to CASSLGGQSYTEAFF.

The rearrangement links TRBV25-1 to TRBJ2-3; D perhaps matches TRBD2 (6 bases). Trimming took off 7 bases at V and 9 bases at J, with 11 bases between the two ends. Germline CDR1 reads MGHDK; CDR2 reads SYGVNS. The CDR3 is 11 residues long. The CDR3 nucleotides are TGTGCCAGCAAAAAGGGACTGACGCAGTATTTT. It codes for CASKKGLTQYF.